Following are 3 T cell receptor beta chains from one sample sequenced in a study of cytomegalovirus exposure and HLA in healthy donors listed by TCRdb under 2017. The receptor library was made with the immunoSEQ multiplex PCR assay. The multiplex PCR relied on a mix of 60 forward primers for TCR Vbeta segments and 13 reverse primers for TCR Jbeta segments. The table was pulled from immuneACCESS by TCRdb, which kept in-frame rearrangements only. Such tables lose some clones; where checked, under half of the loss comes from unresolved V genes, and the rest has no known cause. The sample yields about 120,000 clones; about 70% were counted once. Around 10% of the sample is taken by the ten largest. Specimen: PBMCs. The receptor source for this set is a woman in her thirties or forties in good health and CMV-seropositive.

This rearrangement joins TRBV7-3 to TRBJ2-1, with D possibly being TRBD1 (6 bases). This CDR3 contains 15 residues. Germline V lookup: CDR1 SGHTA, CDR2 FQGTGA. V dropped 5 bases and J dropped 0 bases, with 11 bases sitting between them. The CDR3 here is CASSRRDNSYNEQFF. In DNA form, the CDR3 reads TGTGCCAGCAGCCGTCGGGACAACTCCTACAATGAGCAGTTCTTC.

This clone was seen more than once but under ten times. The chain carries TRBV19 and TRBJ1-4; TRBD1 matches at 7 bases. With V trimmed by 7 bases and J by 10 bases, 12 bases remained unmatched. The germline V gene encodes CDR1 LNHDA and CDR2 SQIVND (reference sequence). There are 14 residues in the CDR3. The CDR3 protein is CASTLGQPSGKLFF. CDR3 nucleotide sequence: TGTGCCAGTACCCTGGGACAGCCGTCGGGAAAACTGTTTTTT.

This rearrangement joins TRBV27 to TRBJ2-7; D not certain. Germline V CDR1 and CDR2: MNHEY, SMNVEV (reference sequence). Trimming cost V 4 bases and J 1 base, with 2 bases left between them. This CDR3 region has 11 residues. CDR3 bases: TGTGCCAGCAGTTCGTCCTACGAGCAGTACTTC. Protein product: CASSSSYEQYF.